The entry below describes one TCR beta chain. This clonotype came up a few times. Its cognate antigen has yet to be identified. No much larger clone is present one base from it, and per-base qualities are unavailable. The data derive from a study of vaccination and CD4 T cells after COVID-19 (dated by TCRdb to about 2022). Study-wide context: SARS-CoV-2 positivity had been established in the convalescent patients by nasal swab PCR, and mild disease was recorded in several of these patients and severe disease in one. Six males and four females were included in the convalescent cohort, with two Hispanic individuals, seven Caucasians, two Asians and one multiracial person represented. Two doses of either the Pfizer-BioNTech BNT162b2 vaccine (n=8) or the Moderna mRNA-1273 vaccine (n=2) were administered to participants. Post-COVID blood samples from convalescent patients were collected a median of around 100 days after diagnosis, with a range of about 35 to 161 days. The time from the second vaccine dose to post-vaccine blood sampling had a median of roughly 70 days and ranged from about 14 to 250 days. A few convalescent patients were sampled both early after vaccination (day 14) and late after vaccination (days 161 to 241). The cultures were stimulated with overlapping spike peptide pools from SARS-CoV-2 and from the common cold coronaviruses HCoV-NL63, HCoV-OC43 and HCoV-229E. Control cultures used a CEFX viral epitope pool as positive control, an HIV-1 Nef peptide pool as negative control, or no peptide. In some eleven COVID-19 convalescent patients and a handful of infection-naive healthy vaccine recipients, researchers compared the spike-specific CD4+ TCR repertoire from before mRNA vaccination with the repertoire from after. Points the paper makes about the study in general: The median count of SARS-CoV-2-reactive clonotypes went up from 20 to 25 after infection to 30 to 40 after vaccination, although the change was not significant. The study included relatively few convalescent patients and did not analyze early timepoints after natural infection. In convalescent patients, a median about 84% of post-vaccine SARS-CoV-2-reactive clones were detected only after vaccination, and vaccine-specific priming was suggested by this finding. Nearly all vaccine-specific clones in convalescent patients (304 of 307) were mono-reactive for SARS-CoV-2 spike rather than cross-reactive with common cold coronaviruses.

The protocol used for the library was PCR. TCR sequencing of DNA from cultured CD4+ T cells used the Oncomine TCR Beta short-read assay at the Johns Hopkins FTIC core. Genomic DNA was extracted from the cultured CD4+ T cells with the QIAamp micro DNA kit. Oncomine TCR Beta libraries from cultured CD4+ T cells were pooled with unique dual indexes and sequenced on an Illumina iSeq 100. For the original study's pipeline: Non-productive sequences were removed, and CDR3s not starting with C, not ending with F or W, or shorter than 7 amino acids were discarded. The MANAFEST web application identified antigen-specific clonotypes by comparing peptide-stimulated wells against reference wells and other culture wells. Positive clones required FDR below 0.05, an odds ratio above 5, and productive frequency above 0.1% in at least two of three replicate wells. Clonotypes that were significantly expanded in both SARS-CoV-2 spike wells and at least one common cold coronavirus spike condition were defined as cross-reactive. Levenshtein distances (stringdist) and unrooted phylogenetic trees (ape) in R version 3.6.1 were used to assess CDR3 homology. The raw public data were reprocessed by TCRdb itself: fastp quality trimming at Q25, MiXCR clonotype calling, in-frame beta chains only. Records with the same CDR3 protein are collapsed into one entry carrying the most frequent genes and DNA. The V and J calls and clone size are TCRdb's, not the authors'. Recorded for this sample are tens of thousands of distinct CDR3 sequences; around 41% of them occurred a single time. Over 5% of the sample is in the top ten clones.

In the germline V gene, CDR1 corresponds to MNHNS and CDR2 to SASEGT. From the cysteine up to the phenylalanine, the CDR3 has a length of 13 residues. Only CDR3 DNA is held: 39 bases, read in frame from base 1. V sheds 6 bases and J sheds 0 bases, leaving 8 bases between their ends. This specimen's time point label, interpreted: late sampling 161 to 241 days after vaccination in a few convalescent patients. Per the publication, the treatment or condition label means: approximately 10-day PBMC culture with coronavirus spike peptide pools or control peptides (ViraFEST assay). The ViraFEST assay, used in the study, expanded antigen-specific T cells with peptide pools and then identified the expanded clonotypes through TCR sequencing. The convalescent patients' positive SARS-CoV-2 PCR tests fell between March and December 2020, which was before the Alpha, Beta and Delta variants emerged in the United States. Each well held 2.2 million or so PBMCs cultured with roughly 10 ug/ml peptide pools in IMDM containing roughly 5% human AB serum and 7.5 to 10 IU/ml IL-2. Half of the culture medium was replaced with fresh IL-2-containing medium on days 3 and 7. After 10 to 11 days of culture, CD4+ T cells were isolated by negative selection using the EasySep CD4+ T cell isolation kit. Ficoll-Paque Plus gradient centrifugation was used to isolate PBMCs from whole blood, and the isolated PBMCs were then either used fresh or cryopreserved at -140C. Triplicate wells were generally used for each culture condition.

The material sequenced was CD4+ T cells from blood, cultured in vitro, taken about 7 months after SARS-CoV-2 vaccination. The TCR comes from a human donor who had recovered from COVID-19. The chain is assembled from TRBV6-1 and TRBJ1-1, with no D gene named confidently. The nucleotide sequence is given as TGTGCCAGCAGCGTGCTGTTGAACACTGAAGCTTTCTTT. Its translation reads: CASSVLLNTEAFF.